Sequencing of this TCR beta chain was carried out in a study of blood T cell repertoires in COVID-19. Study overall: COVID-19 samples collected from the United States, Italy and Spain covered acute and convalescent phases.

Measured with immunoSEQ multiplex PCR; TCRdb has only the in-frame clones, and not every one. The data contain some 670,000 clones, approximately 90% of them seen just once; the ten biggest clones take up about 0.24%. The TCR sequence derives from a woman aged 18 to 35 with acute or convalescent COVID-19. Sequences were obtained from peripheral blood.

Here the CDR3 reads CAWSWSGTEAFF. The CDR3 bases are TGTGCCTGGAGTTGGAGTGGAACTGAAGCTTTCTTT. V is TRBV30 and J is TRBJ1-1, with D uncertain. CDR3 length equals 12 residues. With 2 bases removed from V and 5 bases from J, the gap between germline ends came to 9 bases. CDR1 is GTSNPN, CDR2 SVGIG, per germline (reference sequence).